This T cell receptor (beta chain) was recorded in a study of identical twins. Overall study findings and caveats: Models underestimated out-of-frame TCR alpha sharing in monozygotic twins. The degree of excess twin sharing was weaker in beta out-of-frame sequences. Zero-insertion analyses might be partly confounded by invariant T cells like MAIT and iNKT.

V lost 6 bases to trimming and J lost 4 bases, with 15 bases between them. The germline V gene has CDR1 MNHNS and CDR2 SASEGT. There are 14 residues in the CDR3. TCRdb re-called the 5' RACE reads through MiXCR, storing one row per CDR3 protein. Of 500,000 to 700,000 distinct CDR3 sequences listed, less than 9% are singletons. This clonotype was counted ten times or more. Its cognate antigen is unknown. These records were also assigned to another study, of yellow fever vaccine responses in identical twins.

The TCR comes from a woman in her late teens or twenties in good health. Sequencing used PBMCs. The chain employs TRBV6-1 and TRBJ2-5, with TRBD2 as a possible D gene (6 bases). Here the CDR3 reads CASRDLGLLETQYF. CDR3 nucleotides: TGTGCCAGCAGGGACTTGGGACTTTTAGAGACCCAGTACTTC.